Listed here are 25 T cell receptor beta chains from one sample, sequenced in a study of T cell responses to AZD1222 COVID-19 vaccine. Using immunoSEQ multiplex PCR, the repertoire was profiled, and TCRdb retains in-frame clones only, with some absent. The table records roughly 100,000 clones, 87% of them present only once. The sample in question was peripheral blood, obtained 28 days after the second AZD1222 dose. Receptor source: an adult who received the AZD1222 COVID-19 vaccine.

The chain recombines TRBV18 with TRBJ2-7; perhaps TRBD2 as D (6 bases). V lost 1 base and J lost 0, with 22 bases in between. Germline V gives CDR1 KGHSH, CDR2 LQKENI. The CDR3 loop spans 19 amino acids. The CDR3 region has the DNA TGTGCCAGCTCACCACGGGTGGAGGGTGCGCTTGGGGGCTCCTACGAGCAGTACTTC. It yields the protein CASSPRVEGALGGSYEQYF. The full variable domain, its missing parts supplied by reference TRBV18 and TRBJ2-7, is NAGVMQNPRHLVRRRGQEARLRCSPMKGHSHVYWYRQLPEEGLKFMVYLQKENIIDESGMPKERFSAEFPKEGPSILRIQQVVRGDSAAYFCASSPRVEGALGGSYEQYFGPGTRLTVT.

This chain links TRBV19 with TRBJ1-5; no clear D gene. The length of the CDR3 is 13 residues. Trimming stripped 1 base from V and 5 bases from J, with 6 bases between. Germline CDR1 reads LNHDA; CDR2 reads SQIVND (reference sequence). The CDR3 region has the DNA TGTGCCAGTAGTATAGGTCGGGATCAGCCCCAGCATTTT. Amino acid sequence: CASSIGRDQPQHF.

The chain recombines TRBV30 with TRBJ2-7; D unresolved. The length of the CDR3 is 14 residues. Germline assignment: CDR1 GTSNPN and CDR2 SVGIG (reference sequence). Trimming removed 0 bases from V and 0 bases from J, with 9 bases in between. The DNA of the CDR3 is TGTGCCTGGAGTGTACTTGACTTCTCCTACGAGCAGTACTTC. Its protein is CAWSVLDFSYEQYF.

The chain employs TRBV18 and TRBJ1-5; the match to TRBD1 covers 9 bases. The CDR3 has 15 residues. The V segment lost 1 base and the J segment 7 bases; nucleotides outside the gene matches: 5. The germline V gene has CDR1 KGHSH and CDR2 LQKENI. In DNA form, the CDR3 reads TGTGCCAGCTCACCACTACAGGGGGCAGGGCAGCCCCAGCATTTT. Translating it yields CASSPLQGAGQPQHF.

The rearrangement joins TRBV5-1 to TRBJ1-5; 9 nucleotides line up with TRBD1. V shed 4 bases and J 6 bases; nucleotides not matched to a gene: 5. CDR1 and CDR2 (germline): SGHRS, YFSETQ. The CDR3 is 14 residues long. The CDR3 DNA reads TGCGCCAGCAGCACGGGACAGGGAGGTCAGCCCCAGCATTTT. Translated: CASSTGQGGQPQHF.

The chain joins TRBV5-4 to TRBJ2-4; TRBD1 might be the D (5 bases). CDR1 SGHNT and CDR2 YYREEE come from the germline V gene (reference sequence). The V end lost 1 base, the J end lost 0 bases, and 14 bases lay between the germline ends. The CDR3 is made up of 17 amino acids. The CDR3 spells CASSLMQGTIAKNIQYF. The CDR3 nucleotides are TGTGCCAGCAGCTTGATGCAGGGAACTATAGCCAAAAACATTCAGTACTTC.

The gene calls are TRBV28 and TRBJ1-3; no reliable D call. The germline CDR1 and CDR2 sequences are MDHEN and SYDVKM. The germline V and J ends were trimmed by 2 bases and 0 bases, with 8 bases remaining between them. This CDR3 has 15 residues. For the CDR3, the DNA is TGTGCCAGCAGTTTACTACGAGTCTCTGGAAACACCATATATTTT. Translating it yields CASSLLRVSGNTIYF.

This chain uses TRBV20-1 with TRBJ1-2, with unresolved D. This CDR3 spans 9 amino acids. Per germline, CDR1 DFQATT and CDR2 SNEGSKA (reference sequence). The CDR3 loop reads CWAAYGYTF. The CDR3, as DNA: TGCTGGGCAGCCTATGGCTACACCTTC.

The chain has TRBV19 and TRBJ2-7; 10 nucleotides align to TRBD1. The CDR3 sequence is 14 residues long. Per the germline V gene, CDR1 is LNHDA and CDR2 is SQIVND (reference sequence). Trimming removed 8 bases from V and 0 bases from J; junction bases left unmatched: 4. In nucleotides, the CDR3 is TGTGCCAGTGGAAGGACAGGGGGCTCCTACGAGCAGTACTTC. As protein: CASGRTGGSYEQYF.

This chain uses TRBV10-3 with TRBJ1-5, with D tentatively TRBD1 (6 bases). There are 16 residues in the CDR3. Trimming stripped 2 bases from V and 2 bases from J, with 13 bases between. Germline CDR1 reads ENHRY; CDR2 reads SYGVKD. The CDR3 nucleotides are TGTGCCATCAGTGAGGGGGGGGCGAACGGCAATCAGCCCCAGCATTTT. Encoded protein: CAISEGGANGNQPQHF.

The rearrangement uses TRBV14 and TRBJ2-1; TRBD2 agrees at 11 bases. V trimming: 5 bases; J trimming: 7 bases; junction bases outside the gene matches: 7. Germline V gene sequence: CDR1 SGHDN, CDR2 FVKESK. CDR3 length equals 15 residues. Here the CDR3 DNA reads TGTGCCAGCAGCAGTAGCGGGAGGGCCCTAAATGAGCAGTTCTTC. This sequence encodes CASSSSGRALNEQFF.

The CDR3 reads CASSQDLMGTSGRNYEQYF. The CDR3 DNA follows: TGCGCCAGCAGCCAAGATCTAATGGGGACTAGCGGGAGGAACTACGAGCAGTACTTC. The V gene is TRBV4-1, the J gene TRBJ2-7, with TRBD2 matching over 15 bases. After removal of 0 bases from V and 3 bases from J, the junction contained 9 bases not matched to a gene. Germline V gives CDR1 MGHRA, CDR2 YSYEKL. CDR3 length: 19 residues.

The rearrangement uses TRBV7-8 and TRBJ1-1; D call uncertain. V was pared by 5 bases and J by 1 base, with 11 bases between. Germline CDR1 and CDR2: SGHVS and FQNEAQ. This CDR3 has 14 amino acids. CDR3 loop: CASSQRLTNTEAFF. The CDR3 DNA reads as TGTGCCAGCAGCCAGAGACTAACGAACACTGAAGCTTTCTTT.

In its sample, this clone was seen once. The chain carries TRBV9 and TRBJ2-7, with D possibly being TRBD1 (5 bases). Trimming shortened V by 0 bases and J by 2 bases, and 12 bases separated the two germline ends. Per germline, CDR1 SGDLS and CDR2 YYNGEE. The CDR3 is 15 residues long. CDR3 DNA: TGTGCCAGCAGCGTAGAACCAGGGCCACCCTACGAGCAGTACTTC. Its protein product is CASSVEPGPPYEQYF. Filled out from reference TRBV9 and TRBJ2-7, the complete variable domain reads DSGVTQTPKHLITATGQRVTLRCSPRSGDLSVYWYQQSLDQGLQFLIQYYNGEERAKGNILERFSAQQFPDLHSELNLSSLELGDSALYFCASSVEPGPPYEQYFGPGTRLTVT.

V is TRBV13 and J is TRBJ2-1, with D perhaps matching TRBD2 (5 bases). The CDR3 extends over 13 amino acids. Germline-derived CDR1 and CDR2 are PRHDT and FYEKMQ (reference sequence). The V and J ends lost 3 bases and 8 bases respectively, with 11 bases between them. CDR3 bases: TGTGCCAGCAGCTTGCTAGCTGTCGATGAGCAGTTCTTC. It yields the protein CASSLLAVDEQFF.

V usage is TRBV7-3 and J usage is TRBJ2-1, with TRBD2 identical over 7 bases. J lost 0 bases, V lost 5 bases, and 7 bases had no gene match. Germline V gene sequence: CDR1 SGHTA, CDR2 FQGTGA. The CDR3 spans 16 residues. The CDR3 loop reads CASSPRGSYSYNEQFF. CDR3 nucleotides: TGTGCCAGCAGCCCTCGCGGGAGCTACTCCTACAATGAGCAGTTCTTC.

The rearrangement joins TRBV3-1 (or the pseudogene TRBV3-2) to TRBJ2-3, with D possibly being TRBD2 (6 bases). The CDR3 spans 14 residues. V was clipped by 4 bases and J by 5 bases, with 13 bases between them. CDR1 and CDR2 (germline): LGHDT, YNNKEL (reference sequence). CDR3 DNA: TGTGCCAGCAGCCGAGTAGACGGGAGAGATACGCAGTATTTT. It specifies CASSRVDGRDTQYF.

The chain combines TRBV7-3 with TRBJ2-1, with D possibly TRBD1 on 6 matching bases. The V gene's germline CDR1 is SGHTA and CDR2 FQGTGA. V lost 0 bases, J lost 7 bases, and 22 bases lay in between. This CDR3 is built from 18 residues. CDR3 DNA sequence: TGTGCCAGCAGCTTAACTTCTCTAGGGGGACAAAGGAGGAATGAGCAGTTCTTC. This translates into CASSLTSLGGQRRNEQFF.

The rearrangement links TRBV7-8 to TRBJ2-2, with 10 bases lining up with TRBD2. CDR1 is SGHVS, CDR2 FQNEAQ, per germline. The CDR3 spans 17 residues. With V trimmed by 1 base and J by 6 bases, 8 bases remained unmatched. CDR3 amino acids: CASSLVGLAGVPGELFF. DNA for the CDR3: TGTGCCAGCAGCTTAGTAGGCCTAGCGGGGGTTCCCGGGGAGCTGTTTTTT.

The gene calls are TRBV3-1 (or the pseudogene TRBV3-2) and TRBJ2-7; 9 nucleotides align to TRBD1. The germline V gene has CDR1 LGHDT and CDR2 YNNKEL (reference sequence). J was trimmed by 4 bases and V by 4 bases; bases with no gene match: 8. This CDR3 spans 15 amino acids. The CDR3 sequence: CASSPTTGGGYEQYF. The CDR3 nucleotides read TGTGCCAGCAGCCCCACAACAGGGGGCGGGTACGAGCAGTACTTC.

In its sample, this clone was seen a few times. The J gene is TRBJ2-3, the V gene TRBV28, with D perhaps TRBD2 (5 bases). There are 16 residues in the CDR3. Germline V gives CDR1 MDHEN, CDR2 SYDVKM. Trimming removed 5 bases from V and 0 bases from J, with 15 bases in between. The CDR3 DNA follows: TGTGCCAGCAGTAACCCTCTAGCCCCAAGCACAGATACGCAGTATTTT. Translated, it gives CASSNPLAPSTDTQYF.

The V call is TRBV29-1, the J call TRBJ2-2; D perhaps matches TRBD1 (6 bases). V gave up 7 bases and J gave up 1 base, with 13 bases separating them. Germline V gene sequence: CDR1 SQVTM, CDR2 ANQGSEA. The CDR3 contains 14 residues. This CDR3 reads CSGGSGQNTGELFF. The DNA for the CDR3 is TGCAGCGGGGGGTCGGGACAGAACACCGGGGAGCTGTTTTTT.

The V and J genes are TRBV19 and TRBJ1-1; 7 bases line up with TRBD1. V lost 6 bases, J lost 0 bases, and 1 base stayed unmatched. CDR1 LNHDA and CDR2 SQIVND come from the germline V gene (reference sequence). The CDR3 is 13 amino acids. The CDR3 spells CASRDRMNTEAFF. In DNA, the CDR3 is TGTGCCAGTAGGGACAGGATGAACACTGAAGCTTTCTTT.

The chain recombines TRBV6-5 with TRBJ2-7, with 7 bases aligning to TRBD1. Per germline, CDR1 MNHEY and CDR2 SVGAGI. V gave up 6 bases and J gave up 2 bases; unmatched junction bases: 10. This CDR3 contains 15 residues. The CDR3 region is CASSRDRDPTYEQYF. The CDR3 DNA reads TGTGCCAGCAGCCGCGACAGGGATCCCACCTACGAGCAGTACTTC.

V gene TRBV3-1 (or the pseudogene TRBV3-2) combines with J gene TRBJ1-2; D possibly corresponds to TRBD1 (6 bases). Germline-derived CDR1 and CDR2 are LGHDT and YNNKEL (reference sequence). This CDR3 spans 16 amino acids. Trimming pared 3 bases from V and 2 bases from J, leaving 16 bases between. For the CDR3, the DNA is TGTGCCAGCAGCCACAGAGGGGGAAGTAGGAACTATGGCTACACCTTC. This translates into CASSHRGGSRNYGYTF.